The 27 T cell receptor beta chains below come from one sample, sequenced in a study of long-term antiretroviral therapy in people with HIV. Version v3.0 of the immunoSEQ assay was performed at survey level. Clones were sequenced by immunoSEQ multiplex PCR, and TCRdb holds only the in-frame ones, with some missing. The sample consists of tens of thousands of clones, 85% of them appearing once. Sequenced here: unsorted PBMCs, sampled 2.3 years after starting antiretroviral therapy. The receptors were gathered from a man in his forties with HIV.

The chain joins TRBV6-5 to TRBJ2-7; 7 bases align to TRBD1. After removal of 5 bases from V and 2 bases from J, the junction contained 9 bases not matched to a gene. Germline loops: CDR1 MNHEY, CDR2 SVGAGI. The CDR3 spans 15 residues. The CDR3 here is CASSIDRVDPYEQYF. The CDR3 nucleotides read TGTGCCAGCAGTATCGACAGGGTGGACCCCTACGAGCAGTACTTC.

The chain's CDR3 is CAWTYGGGNSPLHF. As DNA, the CDR3 is TGTGCCTGGACGTATGGGGGCGGTAATTCACCCCTCCACTTT. The rearrangement links TRBV30 to TRBJ1-6; D might be TRBD1 (6 bases). Trimming cost V 4 bases and J 6 bases, with 13 bases left between them. CDR3 length: 14 residues. Germline values: CDR1 GTSNPN, CDR2 SVGIG (reference sequence). Full variable domain (rest looked up from reference TRBV30 and TRBJ1-6): SQTIHQWPATLVQPVGSPLSLECTVEGTSNPNLYWYRQAAGRGLQLLFYSVGIGQISSEVPQNLSASRPQDRQFILSSKKLLLSDSGFYLCAWTYGGGNSPLHFGNGTRLTVT.

In this sample, this clone turned up once. The gene calls are TRBV7-9 and TRBJ2-7, with D perhaps matching TRBD2 (6 bases). CDR1 is SEHNR and CDR2 is FQNEAQ in the germline V gene (reference sequence). This CDR3 comprises 14 residues. The V gene lost 5 bases and the J gene lost 3 bases, with 14 bases spanning the gap. CDR3 bases: TGTGCCAGCAGCCAGGACCCGGGGGTCTACGAGCAGTACTTC. It translates to CASSQDPGVYEQYF.

The table lists this clone with a count of one. The gene calls are TRBV6-5 and TRBJ1-2; D possibly corresponds to TRBD1 (6 bases). Trimming stripped 4 bases from V and 4 bases from J, with 13 bases between. The CDR3 is 14 amino acids. CDR1 and CDR2 (germline): MNHEY, SVGAGI. The CDR3 reads CASSSGHAGYGYTF. In DNA form, the CDR3 reads TGTGCCAGCAGTTCGGGACATGCGGGCTATGGCTACACCTTC.

V and J are TRBV7-3 and TRBJ2-1, with 10 nucleotides matching TRBD2. The CDR3 length is 15 residues. Losses at the gene ends were 6 bases for V and 2 bases for J; bases not matched to a gene: 4. The germline gives CDR1 SGHTA, CDR2 FQGTGA. The DNA of the CDR3 is TGTGCCAGCAGTCTTAGCGGGGGGCCCTACAATGAGCAGTTCTTC. This gives the protein CASSLSGGPYNEQFF.

V and J are TRBV6-5 and TRBJ1-2; D unclear. The CDR3 has 16 amino acids. V was pared by 2 bases and J by 2 bases, with 15 bases between. Germline values: CDR1 MNHEY, CDR2 SVGAGI. The CDR3 reads CASSYRAGYGNYGYTF. In nucleotides, the CDR3 is TGTGCCAGCAGTTACAGGGCTGGGTATGGGAACTATGGCTACACCTTC.

The chain has TRBV2 and TRBJ1-1; 7 bases align to TRBD1. With V trimmed by 3 bases and J by 0 bases, 10 bases remained unmatched. The length of the CDR3 is 17 residues. Germline CDR1 is SNHLY and CDR2 is FYNNEI. The CDR3 sequence: CASSDGQGGTMNTEAFF. For the CDR3, the DNA is TGTGCCAGCAGTGATGGCCAGGGGGGGACTATGAACACTGAAGCTTTCTTT.

The chain uses TRBV14 and TRBJ1-4; no definite D call. The V and J ends lost 3 bases and 7 bases respectively, with 9 bases between them. Germline assignment: CDR1 SGHDN and CDR2 FVKESK. The CDR3 totals 13 residues. The CDR3 nucleotides read TGTGCCAGCAGCCAGCAATTGGGTGAAAAACTGTTTTTT. Translated, it gives CASSQQLGEKLFF. The full variable domain, completed using reference TRBV14 and TRBJ1-4, is EAGVTQFPSHSVIEKGQTVTLRCDPISGHDNLYWYRRVMGKEIKFLLHFVKESKQDESGMPNNRFLAERTGGTYSTLKVQPAELEDSGVYFCASSQQLGEKLFFGSGTQLSVL.

V gene TRBV2 combines with J gene TRBJ2-7; 11 nucleotides agree with TRBD2. This CDR3 region has 16 residues. J lost 2 bases, V lost 3 bases, and 6 bases had no gene match. Germline V gene sequence: CDR1 SNHLY, CDR2 FYNNEI. The CDR3 here is CASSDVIAGGAYEQYF. DNA of the CDR3: TGTGCCAGCAGTGATGTTATAGCGGGAGGGGCCTACGAGCAGTACTTC.

The V gene is TRBV7-9, the J gene TRBJ2-3; 8 nucleotides align to TRBD2. The ends lost 7 bases at V and 2 bases at J; junction bases unmatched: 11. CDR1 and CDR2 from the germline V gene are SEHNR and FQNEAQ (reference sequence). The CDR3 totals 16 residues. The CDR3 DNA reads as TGTGCCAGCATCTGGGAAGCGGGGGCCCACACAGATACGCAGTATTTT. Protein product: CASIWEAGAHTDTQYF.

The chain links TRBV13 to TRBJ1-2; 7 nucleotides line up with TRBD1. Germline V gene sequence: CDR1 PRHDT, CDR2 FYEKMQ (reference sequence). With 6 bases clipped from V and 8 bases from J, the junction kept 6 bases outside the gene matches. This CDR3 region has 12 residues. Here the CDR3 reads CASRNRGEGYTF. In DNA, the CDR3 is TGTGCCAGCAGAAACAGGGGTGAAGGCTACACCTTC.

V is TRBV27 and J is TRBJ2-1; D may match TRBD1 or TRBD2 (5 bases each). The CDR3 has 13 residues. Germline CDR1 MNHEY, CDR2 SMNVEV (reference sequence). Trimming cost V 5 bases and J 7 bases, with 12 bases left between them. The CDR3 DNA sequence: TGTGCCAGCAGTGCAGGGAGTAGAAATGAGCAGTTCTTC. This sequence encodes CASSAGSRNEQFF.

This chain uses TRBV7-3 with TRBJ2-5; D may correspond to TRBD1 or TRBD2 (6 bases each). The CDR3 has 15 residues. Germline CDR1 SGHTA, CDR2 FQGTGA. V was trimmed by 5 bases and J by 5 bases, leaving 18 bases between them. CDR3 amino acids: CASSQGRGAGETQYF. CDR3 bases: TGTGCCAGCAGCCAAGGAAGGGGGGCGGGCGAGACCCAGTACTTC.

The V gene is TRBV10-3, the J gene TRBJ1-4; 9 bases agree with TRBD1. V shed 6 bases and J 7 bases; nucleotides not matched to a gene: 6. The CDR3 totals 14 residues. Germline V gene data show CDR1 as ENHRY and CDR2 as SYGVKD. CDR3 bases: TGTGCCATCAGCCCCGGGACAGGGTCTGAAAAACTGTTTTTT. Amino acids: CAISPGTGSEKLFF.

The gene calls are TRBV11-3 and TRBJ2-5; TRBD1 is a possible D gene (6 bases). Germline CDR1 reads SGHNT; CDR2 reads YENEEA. Trimming left V 5 bases short and J 2 bases short, with 9 bases between. The CDR3 is made up of 13 amino acids. The CDR3 is CASSRDTQETQYF. The CDR3 region has the DNA TGTGCCAGCAGCCGGGACACACAAGAGACCCAGTACTTC.

The chain links TRBV6-1 to TRBJ2-3, with a tentative D call TRBD2 (5 bases). The V gene's germline CDR1 is MNHNS and CDR2 SASEGT. The CDR3 extends over 13 amino acids. Trimming removed 8 bases from V and 1 base from J, with 10 bases in between. CDR3: CASAMRGTDTQYF. The CDR3 region has the DNA TGTGCCAGCGCCATGCGGGGCACAGATACGCAGTATTTT.

The J gene is TRBJ1-3, the V gene TRBV7-9, with a weak D call TRBD1 (6 bases). Trimming pared 5 bases from V and 4 bases from J, leaving 12 bases between. There are 14 residues in the CDR3. Germline CDR1 SEHNR, CDR2 FQNEAQ (reference sequence). This CDR3 is CASSPQGSGNTIYF. In DNA form, the CDR3 reads TGTGCCAGCAGCCCACAGGGATCCGGAAACACCATATATTTT.

The table lists this clone with a count of one. The chain recombines TRBV9 with TRBJ1-5, with D unclear. The CDR3 totals 15 residues. The V and J ends lost 4 bases and 0 bases respectively, with 11 bases between them. CDR1 and CDR2 from the germline V gene are SGDLS and YYNGEE. Here the CDR3 DNA reads TGTGCCAGCAGCCTGACGGGCGATAGCAATCAGCCCCAGCATTTT. Its translation is CASSLTGDSNQPQHF.

The chain links TRBV11-2 to TRBJ1-2; D is ambiguous. CDR1 and CDR2 (germline): SGHAT, FQNNGV. Trimming left V 5 bases short and J 8 bases short, with 15 bases between. This CDR3 has 13 amino acids. CDR3 sequence reads: CASSHAQHLGYTF. The CDR3 nucleotides are TGTGCCAGCAGCCATGCACAGCATTTGGGCTACACCTTC.

The rearrangement joins TRBV21-1 to TRBJ2-1. TRBV21-1 is a listed pseudogene. The CDR3 consists of 16 residues. The CDR3 is CASSTSKEGGYNEQFF. CDR3 DNA sequence: TGTGCCAGCAGCACGTCCAAGGAGGGGGGATACAATGAGCAGTTCTTC.

This clone was seen once. The chain combines TRBV2 with TRBJ1-1, with D perhaps matching TRBD1 (6 bases). The length of the CDR3 is 13 residues. V shed 3 bases and J shed 4 bases, with 9 bases lying between them. Germline CDR1 is SNHLY and CDR2 is FYNNEI. The CDR3 bases are TGTGCCAGCAGTGACAGGGGAACCACTGAAGCTTTCTTT. Its protein product is CASSDRGTTEAFF.

CDR3: CASMQGGTDTQYF. The CDR3 nucleotides read TGTGCCAGTATGCAAGGAGGCACAGATACGCAGTATTTT. The gene calls are TRBV19 and TRBJ2-3; no reliable D call. V lost 7 bases and J lost 1, with 9 bases in between. The length of the CDR3 is 13 residues. Germline CDR1 LNHDA, CDR2 SQIVND (reference sequence).

In nucleotides, the CDR3 is TGTGCCAGTAGTATAGGTCAGAACACTGAAGCTTTCTTT. Translated, it gives CASSIGQNTEAFF. This sequence joins TRBV19 and TRBJ1-1, with D hard to call. Germline V gene sequence: CDR1 LNHDA, CDR2 SQIVND (reference sequence). Trimming shortened V by 1 base and J by 1 base, and 4 bases separated the two germline ends. This CDR3 has 13 amino acids.

V usage is TRBV25-1 and J usage is TRBJ2-7, with D unclear. The CDR3 runs to 16 residues. CDR1 and CDR2 from the germline V gene are MGHDK and SYGVNS. Trimming removed 1 base from V and 4 bases from J, with 17 bases in between. In DNA form, the CDR3 reads TGTGCCAGCAGTGAATCACAAGGGAAACCTAAATACGAGCAGTACTTC. Translated: CASSESQGKPKYEQYF.

The sample holds a few counts of this clone. The V gene is TRBV11-1, the J gene TRBJ2-2; the D gene is possibly TRBD2 (5 bases). Germline V CDR1 and CDR2: SGHAT, FQDESV (reference sequence). The CDR3 totals 14 residues. Between the trimmed V and J ends, which lost 4 bases and 1 base, there was a span of 7 bases. CDR3 residues: CASSSGLNTGELFF. In DNA, the CDR3 is TGTGCCAGCAGCTCCGGACTGAACACCGGGGAGCTGTTTTTT.

This chain joins TRBV7-9 and TRBJ2-1; unclear D gene. The CDR3 loop spans 12 amino acids. V lost 1 base and J 4 bases, leaving 2 bases between the germline ends. The V gene's germline CDR1 is SEHNR and CDR2 FQNEAQ (reference sequence). CDR3 coding DNA: TGTGCCAGCAGCTTAGGTTACAATGAGCAGTTCTTC. Amino acid sequence: CASSLGYNEQFF. Filled out from reference TRBV7-9 and TRBJ2-1, the complete variable domain reads DTGVSQNPRHKITKRGQNVTFRCDPISEHNRLYWYRQTLGQGPEFLTYFQNEAQLEKSRLLSDRFSAERPKGSFSTLEIQRTEQGDSAMYLCASSLGYNEQFFGPGTRLTVL.

The V and J genes are TRBV27 and TRBJ2-3; TRBD2 agrees at 12 bases. Germline assignment: CDR1 MNHEY and CDR2 SMNVEV (reference sequence). J was trimmed by 2 bases and V by 2 bases; bases with no gene match: 2. CDR3 length: 16 amino acids. DNA for the CDR3: TGTGCCAGCAGTTTACTAGCGGGAGGGCCCACAGATACGCAGTATTTT. Protein product: CASSLLAGGPTDTQYF.